The clone carrying this T cell receptor (beta chain) came up many times. The V and J ends lost 0 bases and 4 bases, in that order; junction bases with no gene match: 3. CDR3 length: 14 amino acids. Germline V lookup: CDR1 SGHRS, CDR2 YFSETQ. This sample was taken from a study of CD8 T cells in ankylosing spondylitis. TCRdb called the 5' RACE reads again in MiXCR, with one record for every CDR3 protein. The sample shows around 300,000 distinct CDR3 sequences, 11% of them seen only once. The sequencing sample was made of blood, either unsorted or a sorted T cell fraction (not recorded which). The chain recombines TRBV5-1 with TRBJ1-2, with 7 bases that match TRBD1. The clonotype originates from a female donor with ankylosing spondylitis or in good health (not recorded which). The CDR3: CASSLEGGAYGYTF. CDR3 nucleotide sequence: TGCGCCAGCAGCTTGGAAGGGGGCGCCTATGGCTACACCTTC.